The 16 T cell receptor beta chains below come from one sample, sequenced in a study of glioma-infiltrating T cells. TCR alpha and beta CDR3 regions were amplified from RNA using iRepertoire nested multiplex PCR. TCRdb ran MiXCR on the multiplex PCR reads and lists one entry per CDR3 protein. This table holds about 1,800 distinct CDR3 sequences, roughly 30% found once. Specimen: glioma tissue, nonneoplastic brain tissue, or PBMCs (not recorded which). Receptors were obtained from a human donor with low-grade glioma or glioblastoma, undergoing nonglioma brain surgery, or in good health (not recorded which).

With respect to this clonotype: This sequence may be a read error, since a much larger clone differs from it by one base. The V call is TRBV28, the J call TRBJ1-5; no clear D. V lost 1 base and J lost 3, with 13 bases in between. This CDR3 spans 16 amino acids. The germline V gene has CDR1 MDHEN and CDR2 SYDVKM. The CDR3, as DNA: TGTGCCAGCAGTTTATTTTCATTCTATAACAATCAGCCCCAGCATTTT. Its translation: CASSLFSFYNNQPQHF.

V gene TRBV28 combines with J gene TRBJ2-7, with unresolved D. The V gene lost 2 bases and the J gene lost 1 base, with 9 bases spanning the gap. The CDR3 runs to 14 residues. Germline assignment: CDR1 MDHEN and CDR2 SYDVKM. CDR3: CASSLEGISYEQYF. The CDR3 DNA sequence: TGTGCCAGCAGTTTAGAAGGTATTTCCTACGAGCAGTACTTC.

V usage is TRBV28 and J usage is TRBJ2-3; 10 nucleotides agree with TRBD2. The germline V gene has CDR1 MDHEN and CDR2 SYDVKM. This CDR3 is built from 15 residues. V trimming: 5 bases; J trimming: 4 bases; junction bases outside the gene matches: 6. The CDR3 nucleotides are TGTGCCAGCAGTCCTTTAGCGGGAGGAGCAGATACGCAGTATTTT. Residues: CASSPLAGGADTQYF.

The chain employs TRBV9 and TRBJ2-5; either TRBD1 or TRBD2 may fit D (5 bases each). The CDR3 is made up of 15 amino acids. CDR1 SGDLS and CDR2 YYNGEE come from the germline V gene. Trimming removed 4 bases from V and 3 bases from J, with 16 bases in between. The CDR3 region is CASSRLGNRKETQYF. CDR3 nucleotide sequence: TGTGCCAGCAGCCGTCTCGGGAACAGGAAAGAGACCCAGTACTTC. Complete variable domain (other parts from reference TRBV9 and TRBJ2-5): DSGVTQTPKHLITATGQRVTLRCSPRSGDLSVYWYQQSLDQGLQFLIQYYNGEERAKGNILERFSAQQFPDLHSELNLSSLELGDSALYFCASSRLGNRKETQYFGPGTRLLVL.

Note on this clonotype: At one of its ends the junction is not consistent with the germline gene, which may arise from a read error. CDR3 sequence reads: CASSYQPTGEGYTF. The CDR3 nucleotides read TGTGCTAGCAGTTACCAACCGACAGGGGAAGGCTACACCTTC. The chain couples TRBV28 to TRBJ1-2, with 8 bases matching TRBD1. This CDR3 has 14 residues. Germline V gives CDR1 MDHEN, CDR2 SYDVKM.

The gene calls are TRBV9 and TRBJ2-1; 8 bases fit TRBD2. Germline V gene sequence: CDR1 SGDLS, CDR2 YYNGEE. With V trimmed by 0 bases and J by 8 bases, 7 bases remained unmatched. The CDR3 covers 15 residues. The CDR3 here is CASSVGTSGGDEQFF. The CDR3 nucleotides read TGTGCCAGCAGCGTAGGAACTAGCGGAGGGGATGAGCAGTTCTTC.

To note about this clonotype: One base away lies a much larger clone, so this may be a sequencing read error. This rearrangement joins TRBV7-2 to TRBJ1-5, with D hard to call. The CDR3 is made up of 12 amino acids. CDR1 and CDR2 (germline): SGHTA, FQGNSA. The DNA for the CDR3 is TGTGCCAGCGGCTTGACCGATCAGCCCCAGCATTTT. Residues: CASGLTDQPQHF.

This clonotype was counted only a few times. V usage is TRBV5-1 and J usage is TRBJ2-1; 12 bases map to TRBD2. Germline-derived CDR1 and CDR2 are SGHRS and YFSETQ. This CDR3 has 15 residues. The junction had 2 bases not matched to a gene; V was cut back by 2 bases and J by 5 bases. DNA for the CDR3: TGCGCCAGCAGCTTACTAGCGGGAGGTGACAATGAGCAGTTCTTC. This gives the protein CASSLLAGGDNEQFF.

Relative to its sample, this clonotype is medium-sized. The J gene is TRBJ1-1, the V gene TRBV2, with TRBD1 matching over 7 bases. This CDR3 has 12 amino acids. Germline CDR1 and CDR2: SNHLY and FYNNEI. V trimming: 7 bases; J trimming: 3 bases; junction bases outside the gene matches: 2. CDR3 bases: TGTGCCAGCAAAGACAGGGACACTGAAGCTTTCTTT. Its protein product is CASKDRDTEAFF. Supplemented by reference TRBV2 and TRBJ1-1, the full variable domain reads EPEVTQTPSHQVTQMGQEVILRCVPISNHLYFYWYRQILGQKVEFLVSFYNNEISEKSEIFDDQFSVERPDGSNFTLKIRSTKLEDSAMYFCASKDRDTEAFFGQGTRLTVV.

The CDR3 bases are TGCGCCAGCAGCAAGACAGTTACCTCCTACAATGAGCAGTTCTTC. It translates to CASSKTVTSYNEQFF. The gene calls are TRBV5-1 and TRBJ2-1, with a tentative D call TRBD1 (5 bases). This CDR3 is built from 15 residues. The V end was cut by 4 bases, the J end by 0 bases, with 11 bases between. Germline CDR1 is SGHRS and CDR2 is YFSETQ.

As regards this clonotype: A much more abundant neighbour one base away suggests this may be a read error. The chain carries TRBV20-1 and TRBJ2-1; TRBD2 aligns across 7 bases. CDR3 length equals 16 residues. Losses at the gene ends were 6 bases for V and 6 bases for J; bases not matched to a gene: 17. Germline CDR1 reads DFQATT; CDR2 reads SNEGSKA (reference sequence). The DNA for the CDR3 is TGCAGTGCCAAAACAACCGGGACTAAAAGTATCAATGAGCAGTTCTTC. Amino acids: CSAKTTGTKSINEQFF.

This clonotype qualifies as medium-sized. This chain joins TRBV10-3 and TRBJ1-1, with TRBD1 matching over 8 bases. The CDR3 spans 13 residues. CDR1 is ENHRY and CDR2 is SYGVKD in the germline V gene. The trim removed 9 bases at V and 0 bases at J, leaving 3 bases unmatched. CDR3: CAMTTGVNTEAFF. The CDR3 DNA reads TGTGCCATGACGACAGGGGTGAACACTGAAGCTTTCTTT.

Within the sample, this clonotype is medium-sized. This chain links TRBV6-1 with TRBJ2-7; TRBD1 agrees at 9 bases. The trim removed 8 bases at V and 3 bases at J, leaving 2 bases unmatched. The CDR3 totals 12 residues. Per the germline V gene, CDR1 is MNHNS and CDR2 is SASEGT. The CDR3 nucleotides read TGTGCCAGCTCGGGACAGGGCTACGAGCAGTACTTC. Protein sequence: CASSGQGYEQYF.

The gene calls are TRBV5-6 and TRBJ2-5; 9 bases fit TRBD2. Germline lookup yields CDR1 SGHDT and CDR2 YYEEEE. The CDR3 contains 14 residues. With 2 bases clipped from V and 5 bases from J, the junction kept 4 bases outside the gene matches. CDR3 protein: CASSFLTSGETQYF. The CDR3 region has the DNA TGTGCCAGCAGCTTTCTCACTAGCGGGGAGACCCAGTACTTC.

On this clonotype itself: Possible read error: a much larger clone is one base away. This is likely a read error, given that the CDR3 carries no conserved phenylalanine or tryptophan at its end. The chain recombines TRBV7-2 with TRBJ2-5, with TRBD2 matching over 9 bases. Germline lookup yields CDR1 SGHTA and CDR2 FQGNSA. The CDR3 runs 18 residues. J lost 7 bases, V lost 1 base, and 16 bases had no gene match. The CDR3 loop is CASSLEGPASGAKGTQYL. The CDR3 DNA sequence: TGTGCCAGCAGCTTAGAGGGGCCGGCTAGCGGGGCCAAGGGGACCCAGTACCTC.

V gene TRBV7-8 combines with J gene TRBJ2-7; the D is unclear. V lost 0 bases to trimming and J lost 1 base, with 10 bases between them. Germline CDR1 reads SGHVS; CDR2 reads FQNEAQ. The CDR3 runs 15 residues. DNA of the CDR3: TGTGCCAGCAGCTTAGCGCCAAGGAATTCCTACGAGCAGTACTTC. Its protein is CASSLAPRNSYEQYF.